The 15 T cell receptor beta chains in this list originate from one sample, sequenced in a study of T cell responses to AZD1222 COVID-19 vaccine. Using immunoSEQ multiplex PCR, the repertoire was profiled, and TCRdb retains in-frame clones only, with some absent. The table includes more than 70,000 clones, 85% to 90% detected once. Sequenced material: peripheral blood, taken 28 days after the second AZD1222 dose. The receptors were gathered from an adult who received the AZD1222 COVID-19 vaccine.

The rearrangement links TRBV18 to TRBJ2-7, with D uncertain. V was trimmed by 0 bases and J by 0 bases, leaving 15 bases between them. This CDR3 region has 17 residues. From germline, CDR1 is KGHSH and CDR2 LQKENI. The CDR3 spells CASSPPLGAESSYEQYF. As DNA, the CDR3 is TGTGCCAGCTCACCACCTCTTGGTGCAGAAAGCTCCTACGAGCAGTACTTC.

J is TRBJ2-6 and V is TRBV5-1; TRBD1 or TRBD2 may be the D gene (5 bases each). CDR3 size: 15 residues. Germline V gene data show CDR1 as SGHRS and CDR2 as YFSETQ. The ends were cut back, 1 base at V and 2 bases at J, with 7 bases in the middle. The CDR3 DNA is TGCGCCAGCAGCTTGCGAGGGGCTGGGGCCAACGTCCTGACTTTC. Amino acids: CASSLRGAGANVLTF. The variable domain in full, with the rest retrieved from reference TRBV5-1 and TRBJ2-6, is KAGVTQTPRYLIKTRGQQVTLSCSPISGHRSVSWYQQTPGQGLQFLFEYFSETQRNKGNFPGRFSGRQFSNSRSEMNVSTLELGDSALYLCASSLRGAGANVLTFGAGSRLTVL.

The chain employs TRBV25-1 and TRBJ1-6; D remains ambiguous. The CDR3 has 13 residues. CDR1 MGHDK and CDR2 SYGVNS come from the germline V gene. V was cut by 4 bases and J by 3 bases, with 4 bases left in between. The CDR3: CASSVGYNSPLHF. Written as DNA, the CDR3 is TGTGCCAGCAGTGTAGGCTATAATTCACCCCTCCACTTT.

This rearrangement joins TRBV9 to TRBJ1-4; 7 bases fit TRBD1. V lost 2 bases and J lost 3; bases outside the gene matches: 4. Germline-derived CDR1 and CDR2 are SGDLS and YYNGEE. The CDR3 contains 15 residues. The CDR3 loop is CASSVNDRANEKLFF. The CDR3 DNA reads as TGTGCCAGCAGCGTTAACGACAGGGCTAATGAAAAACTGTTTTTT.

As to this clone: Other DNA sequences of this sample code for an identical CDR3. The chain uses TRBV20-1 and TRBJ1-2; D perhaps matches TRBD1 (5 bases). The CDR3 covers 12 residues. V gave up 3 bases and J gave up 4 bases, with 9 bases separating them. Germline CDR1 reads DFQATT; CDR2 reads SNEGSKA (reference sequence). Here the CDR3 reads CSASSGGYGYTF. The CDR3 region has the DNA TGCAGTGCTAGTTCGGGGGGCTATGGCTACACCTTC.

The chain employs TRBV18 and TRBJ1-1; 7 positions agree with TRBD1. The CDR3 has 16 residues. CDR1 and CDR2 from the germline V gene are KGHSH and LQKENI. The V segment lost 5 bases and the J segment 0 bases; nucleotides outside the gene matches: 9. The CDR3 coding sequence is TGTGCCAGCTCAGCGACAGGGACAAGAATGAACACTGAAGCTTTCTTT. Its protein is CASSATGTRMNTEAFF.

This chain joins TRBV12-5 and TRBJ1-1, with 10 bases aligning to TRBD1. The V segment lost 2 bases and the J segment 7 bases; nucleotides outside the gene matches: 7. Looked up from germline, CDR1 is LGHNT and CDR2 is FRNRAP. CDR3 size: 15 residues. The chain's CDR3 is CASGLPRQGADEAFF. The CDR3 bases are TGTGCTAGTGGTTTGCCTCGACAGGGGGCCGATGAAGCTTTCTTT.

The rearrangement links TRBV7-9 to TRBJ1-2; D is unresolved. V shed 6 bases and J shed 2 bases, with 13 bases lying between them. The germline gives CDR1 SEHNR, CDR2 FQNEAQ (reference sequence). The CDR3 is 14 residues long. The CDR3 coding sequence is TGTGCCAGCAGTTCTCGGACGTTAAACTATGGCTACACCTTC. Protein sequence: CASSSRTLNYGYTF.

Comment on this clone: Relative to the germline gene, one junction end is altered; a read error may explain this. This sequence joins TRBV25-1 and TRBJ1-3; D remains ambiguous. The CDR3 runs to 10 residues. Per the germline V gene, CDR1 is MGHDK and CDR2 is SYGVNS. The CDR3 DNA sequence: TGTGTCAGCGCGACCCAGTCTCTACATTTT. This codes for CVSATQSLHF. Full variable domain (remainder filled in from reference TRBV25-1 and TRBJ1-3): EADIYQTPRYLVIGTGKKITLECSQTMGHDKMYWYQQDPGMELHLIHYSYGVNSTEKGDLSSESTVSRIRTEHFPLTLESARPSHTSQYLCVSATQSLHFGEGSWLTVV.

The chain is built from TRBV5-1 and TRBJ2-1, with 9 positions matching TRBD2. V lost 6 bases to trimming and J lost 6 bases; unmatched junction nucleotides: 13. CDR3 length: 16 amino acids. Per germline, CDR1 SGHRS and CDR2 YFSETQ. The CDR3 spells CASTVAGATSVNEQFF. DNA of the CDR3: TGCGCCAGCACCGTAGCGGGGGCAACTTCCGTCAATGAGCAGTTCTTC.

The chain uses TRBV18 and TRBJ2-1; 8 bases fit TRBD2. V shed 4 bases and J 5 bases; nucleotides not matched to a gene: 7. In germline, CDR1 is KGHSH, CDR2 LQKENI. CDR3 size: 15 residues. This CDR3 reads CASSLGVAGNNEQFF. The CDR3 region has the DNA TGTGCCAGCTCACTAGGAGTAGCGGGGAACAATGAGCAGTTCTTC.

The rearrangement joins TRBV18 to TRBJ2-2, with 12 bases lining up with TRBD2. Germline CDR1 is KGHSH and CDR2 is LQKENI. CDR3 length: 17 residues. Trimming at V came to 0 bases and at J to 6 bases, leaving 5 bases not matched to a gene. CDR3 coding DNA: TGTGCCAGCTCACCACCGACTAGCGGGGGAAGTTCCGGGGAGCTGTTTTTT. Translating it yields CASSPPTSGGSSGELFF.

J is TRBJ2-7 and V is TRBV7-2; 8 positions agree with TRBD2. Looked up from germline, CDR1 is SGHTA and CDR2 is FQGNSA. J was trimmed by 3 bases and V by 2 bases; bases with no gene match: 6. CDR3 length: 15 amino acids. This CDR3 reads CASSLRGGRGYEQYF. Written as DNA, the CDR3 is TGTGCCAGCAGCTTACGGGGGGGAAGGGGCTACGAGCAGTACTTC.

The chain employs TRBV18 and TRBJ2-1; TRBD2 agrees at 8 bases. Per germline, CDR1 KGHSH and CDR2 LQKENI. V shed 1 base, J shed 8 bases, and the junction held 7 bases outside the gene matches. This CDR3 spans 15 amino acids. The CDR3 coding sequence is TGTGCCAGCTCACCACTCGGACTAGCCGGGCATGAGCAGTTCTTC. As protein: CASSPLGLAGHEQFF.

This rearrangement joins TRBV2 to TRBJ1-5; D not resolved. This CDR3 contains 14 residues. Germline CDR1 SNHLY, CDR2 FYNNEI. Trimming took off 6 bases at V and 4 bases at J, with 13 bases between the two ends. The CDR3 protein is CASRSPGLNQPQHF. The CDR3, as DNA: TGTGCCAGCAGATCACCCGGGCTGAATCAGCCCCAGCATTTT.